This record concerns one T cell receptor beta chain sequence. Antigen specificity is unknown. The record originates from a study of cytomegalovirus exposure and HLA in healthy donors. Study outcomes and limitations: Owing to their indistinguishability, certain V segments, notably TRBV6-2 and TRBV6-3, were excluded. In a later analysis, CMV-associated beta chains were mostly HLA-associated, it appeared. Common viral pathogens seemed, in a later analysis, to connect with several of the most significant clusters.

Participants comprised healthy donors of bone marrow. PCR used 60 Vbeta primers and 13 Jbeta primers. TCRdb keeps only in-frame clones here, not all; method: immunoSEQ multiplex PCR. Of under 200,000 clones in the sample, roughly four fifths are singletons; the top ten hold less than 2%. Germline V CDR1 and CDR2: MGHRA, YSYEKL. Trimming pared 1 base from V and 4 bases from J, leaving 14 bases between. The CDR3 spans 16 residues. This sequence was found in a middle-aged man in good health and CMV-seronegative. The chain employs TRBV4-1 and TRBJ1-5; D is undetermined. Sequenced input: PBMCs. CDR3 residues: CASSQVGRSGNQPQHF. The CDR3 DNA sequence: TGCGCCAGCAGCCAAGTAGGCAGGAGCGGGAATCAGCCCCAGCATTTT.